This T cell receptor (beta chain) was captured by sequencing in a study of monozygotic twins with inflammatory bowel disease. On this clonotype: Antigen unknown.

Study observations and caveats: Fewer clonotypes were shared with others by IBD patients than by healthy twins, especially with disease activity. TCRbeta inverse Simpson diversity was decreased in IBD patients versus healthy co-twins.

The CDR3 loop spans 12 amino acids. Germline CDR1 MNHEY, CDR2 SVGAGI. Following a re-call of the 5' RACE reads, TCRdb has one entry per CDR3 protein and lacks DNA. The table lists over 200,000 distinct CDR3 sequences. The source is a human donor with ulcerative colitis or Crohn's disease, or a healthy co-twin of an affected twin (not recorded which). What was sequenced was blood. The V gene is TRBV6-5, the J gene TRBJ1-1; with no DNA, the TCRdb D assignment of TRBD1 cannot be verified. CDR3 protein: CASSSGTAEAFF.